These T cell receptor beta chains were read from a single sample in a study of CDR3 diversity in severe acne. A single record per CDR3 protein comes from TCRdb applying MiXCR to the PCR reads. The sample has over 90,000 distinct CDR3 sequences; more than 45% are singletons. Sequencing input: blood. The receptors were gathered from a male donor with acne. CDR3s include the opening cysteine and the closing phenylalanine or tryptophan.

v_call	j_call	cdr3_aa
TRBV12-5	TRBJ1-6	CASSPVEGYSPLHF
TRBV7-3	TRBJ2-2	CASSPGLSGAGTGELFF
TRBV20-1	-	CSAGGSGTDTQHF
TRBV19	TRBJ2-6	CASSFSSGANVLTF
TRBV20-1	TRBJ2-1	CSAAGLAGGTNYNEQFF
TRBV9	TRBJ2-1	CASSAGLAGVGNEQFF
TRBV13	TRBJ2-1	CASSLTPGLAVPGGQFF
TRBV12-3/TRBV12-4	TRBJ2-6	CASTEKVRGVGANVLTF
TRBV28	TRBJ2-7	CASSTRTSPGGQYF
TRBV3-1	TRBJ1-2	CASSQAGAFYTF
TRBV10-3	TRBJ2-5	CAISANSGGETQYF
TRBV5-6	TRBJ1-5	CASSRTGHEQPQHF
TRBV7-6	TRBJ2-1	CASSLATSGSLNEQFF
TRBV5-1	TRBJ2-5	CASTIDGGRGQPQYF
TRBV7-9	TRBJ2-7	CASSSGGTDEQYF
TRBV6-2/TRBV6-3	TRBJ2-7	CASKFGQVLYEQYF
TRBV20-1	TRBJ2-7	CSALDRGREQYF
TRBV7-2	TRBJ2-7	CASSQGRTSGSTYEQYF
TRBV20-1	TRBJ1-1	CSAIGGTANTEAFF
TRBV20-1	TRBJ2-7	CSAREGGRGYEQYF
TRBV29-1	-	CSVEKMGPTTSEQYF
TRBV29-1	TRBJ1-2	CSVGPSLGGYTF
TRBV5-1	TRBJ2-7	CASSLNTGELYF
TRBV4-1	TRBJ2-2	CASSPRGQKTNTGELFF
TRBV12-3/TRBV12-4	TRBJ2-7	CASTPPSGPEQYF
TRBV4-1	TRBJ2-7	CASSQAVATLYEQYF
TRBV25-1	TRBJ1-6	CASSEYGGSPLHF
TRBV28	TRBJ2-1	CASSPHLLGNEQFF
TRBV20-1	TRBJ2-7	CSALEVGGEQYF
TRBV25-1	TRBJ2-7	CASSYQAPGLAGGEQYF
TRBV20-1	TRBJ2-7	CSASRAGTGFYEQYF
TRBV15	TRBJ2-5	CATSRVATAYQETQYF
TRBV14	TRBJ2-5	CASSRIQETQYF
TRBV7-3	TRBJ1-2	CASSLGDAYGYTF
TRBV20-1	TRBJ2-7	CSAGTGTYEQYF
TRBV4-1	TRBJ2-7	CASSPGLAASYEQYF
TRBV20-1	TRBJ2-2	CSARLTGRRRTGELFF
TRBV19	TRBJ2-7	CASRLPGLAGGTSYEQYF
TRBV15	TRBJ2-6	CATSRDAGRGANVLTF
TRBV11-2	TRBJ1-2	CASSSDRGSDGYTF
TRBV25-1	TRBJ2-2	CASSGTSDTGELFF
TRBV5-1	TRBJ2-1	CASSFGTSGEGEQFF
TRBV19	TRBJ1-1	CAPHRGVSSTEAFF
TRBV7-3	TRBJ1-2	CASSPGPGEQGYTF
TRBV5-6	TRBJ1-2	CASSLETRANYGHTF
TRBV20-1	TRBJ2-7	CSARDPRGHPGEVSYEQYF
TRBV25-1	TRBJ1-1	CASKYGTEAFF
TRBV6-6	TRBJ1-5	CASSAQGEGYQPQHF
TRBV18	TRBJ2-7	CASSPGPPGGLYEQYF
TRBV24-1	TRBJ2-1	CATSDLSGSRSYNEQFF
TRBV29-1	TRBJ1-5	CSARDDRFGFGNQPQHF
TRBV29-1	TRBJ2-6	CSVEEGGGVPGANVLTF
TRBV5-1	TRBJ1-6	CASSLSPRSPLHF
TRBV4-3	TRBJ2-3	CASSQGLKADTQYF